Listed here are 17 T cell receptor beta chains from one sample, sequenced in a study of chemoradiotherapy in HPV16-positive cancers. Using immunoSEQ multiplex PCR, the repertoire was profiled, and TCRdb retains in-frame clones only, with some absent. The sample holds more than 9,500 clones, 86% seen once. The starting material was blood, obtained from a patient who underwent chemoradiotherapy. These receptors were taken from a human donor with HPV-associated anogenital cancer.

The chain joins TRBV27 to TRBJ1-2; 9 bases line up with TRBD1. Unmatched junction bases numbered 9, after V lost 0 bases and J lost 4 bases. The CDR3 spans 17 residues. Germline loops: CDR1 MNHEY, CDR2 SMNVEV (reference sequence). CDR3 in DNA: TGTGCCAGCAGTTTATCGGTGCTGGGGGACAGGGTCTATGGCTACACCTTC. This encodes CASSLSVLGDRVYGYTF.

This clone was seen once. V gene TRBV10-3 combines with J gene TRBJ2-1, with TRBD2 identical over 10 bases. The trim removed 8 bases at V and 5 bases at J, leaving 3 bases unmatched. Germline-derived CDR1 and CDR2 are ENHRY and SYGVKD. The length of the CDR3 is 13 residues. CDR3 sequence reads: CAIAGLADNEQFF. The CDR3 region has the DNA TGTGCCATCGCCGGACTAGCGGACAATGAGCAGTTCTTC.

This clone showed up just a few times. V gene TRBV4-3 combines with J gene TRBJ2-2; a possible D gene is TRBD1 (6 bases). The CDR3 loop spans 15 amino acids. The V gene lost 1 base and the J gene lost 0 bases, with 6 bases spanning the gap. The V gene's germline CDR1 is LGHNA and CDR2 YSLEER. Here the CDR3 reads CASSQGTANTGELFF. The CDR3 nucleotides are TGCGCCAGCAGCCAAGGGACAGCGAACACCGGGGAGCTGTTTTTT.

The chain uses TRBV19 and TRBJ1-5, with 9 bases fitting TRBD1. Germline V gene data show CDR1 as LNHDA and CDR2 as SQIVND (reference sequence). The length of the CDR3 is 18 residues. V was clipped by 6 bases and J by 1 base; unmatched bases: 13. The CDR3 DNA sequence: TGTGCCAGTAGGACTTCGGGACAGGGTGGTATAAGCAATCAGCCCCAGCATTTT. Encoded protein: CASRTSGQGGISNQPQHF.

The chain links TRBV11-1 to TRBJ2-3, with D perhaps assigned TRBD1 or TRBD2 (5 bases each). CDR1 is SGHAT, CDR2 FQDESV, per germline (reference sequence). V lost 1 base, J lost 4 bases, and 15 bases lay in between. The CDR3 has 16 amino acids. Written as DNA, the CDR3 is TGTGCCAGCAGCTTAGTTCGCGGGCAAGGGGCAGATACGCAGTATTTT. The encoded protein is CASSLVRGQGADTQYF. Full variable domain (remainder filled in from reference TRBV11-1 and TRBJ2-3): EAEVAQSPRYKITEKSQAVAFWCDPISGHATLYWYRQILGQGPELLVQFQDESVVDDSQLPKDRFSAERLKGVDSTLKIQPAELGDSAMYLCASSLVRGQGADTQYFGPGTRLTVL.

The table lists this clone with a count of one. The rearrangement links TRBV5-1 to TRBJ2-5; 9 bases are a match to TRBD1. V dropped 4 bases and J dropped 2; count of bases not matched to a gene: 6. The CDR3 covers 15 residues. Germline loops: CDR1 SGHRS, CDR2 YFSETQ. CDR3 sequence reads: CASSDTGGVQETQYF. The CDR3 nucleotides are TGCGCCAGCAGCGATACAGGGGGCGTACAAGAGACCCAGTACTTC.

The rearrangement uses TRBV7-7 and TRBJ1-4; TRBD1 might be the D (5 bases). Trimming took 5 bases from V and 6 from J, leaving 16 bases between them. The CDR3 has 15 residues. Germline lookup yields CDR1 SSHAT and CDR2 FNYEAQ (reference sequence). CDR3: CASSLGQGTDEKLFF. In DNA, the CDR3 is TGTGCCAGCAGCCTCGGGCAGGGCACCGATGAAAAACTGTTTTTT.

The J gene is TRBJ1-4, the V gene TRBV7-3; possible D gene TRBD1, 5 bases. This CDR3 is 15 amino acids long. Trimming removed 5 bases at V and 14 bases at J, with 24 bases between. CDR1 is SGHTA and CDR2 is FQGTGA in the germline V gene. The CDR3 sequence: CASSLEQEVGYILFF. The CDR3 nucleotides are TGTGCCAGCAGCCTAGAACAGGAGGTAGGTTATATTCTGTTTTTT.

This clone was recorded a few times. CDR3 sequence reads: CASRVGGSNIQYF. The CDR3 DNA reads TGTGCCAGCAGGGTCGGGGGCTCGAACATTCAGTACTTC. The chain uses TRBV28 and TRBJ2-4; D possibly matches TRBD1 or TRBD2 (6 bases each). Germline V gene sequence: CDR1 MDHEN, CDR2 SYDVKM. CDR3 length: 13 residues. V shed 6 bases and J shed 7 bases, with 13 bases lying between them.

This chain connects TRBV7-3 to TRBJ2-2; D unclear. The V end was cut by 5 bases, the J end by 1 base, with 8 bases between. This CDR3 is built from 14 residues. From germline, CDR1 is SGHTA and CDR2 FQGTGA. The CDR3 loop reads CASSPTGNTGELFF. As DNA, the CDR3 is TGTGCCAGCAGCCCCACGGGGAACACCGGGGAGCTGTTTTTT. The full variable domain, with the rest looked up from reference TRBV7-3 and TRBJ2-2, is GAGVSQTPSNKVTEKGKYVELRCDPISGHTALYWYRQSLGQGPEFLIYFQGTGAADDSGLPNDRFFAVRPEGSVSTLKIQRTERGDSAVYLCASSPTGNTGELFFGEGSRLTVL.

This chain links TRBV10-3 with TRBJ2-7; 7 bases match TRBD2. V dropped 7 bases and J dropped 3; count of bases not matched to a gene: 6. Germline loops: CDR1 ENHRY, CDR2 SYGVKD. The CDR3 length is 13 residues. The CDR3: CAIKSGENYEQYF. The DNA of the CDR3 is TGTGCCATCAAAAGCGGGGAGAACTACGAGCAGTACTTC.

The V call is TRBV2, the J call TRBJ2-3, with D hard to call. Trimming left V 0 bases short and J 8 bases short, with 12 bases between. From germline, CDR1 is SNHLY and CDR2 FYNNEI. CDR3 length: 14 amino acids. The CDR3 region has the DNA TGTGCCAGCAGTGAAGCGTTCCCAGATCCTACGCAGTATTTT. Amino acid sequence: CASSEAFPDPTQYF.

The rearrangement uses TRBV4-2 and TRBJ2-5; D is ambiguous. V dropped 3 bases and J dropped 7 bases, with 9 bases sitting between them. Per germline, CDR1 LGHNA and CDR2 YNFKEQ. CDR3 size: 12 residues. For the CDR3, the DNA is TGTGCCAGCAGCCATTCTCATGGGACCCAGTACTTC. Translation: CASSHSHGTQYF.

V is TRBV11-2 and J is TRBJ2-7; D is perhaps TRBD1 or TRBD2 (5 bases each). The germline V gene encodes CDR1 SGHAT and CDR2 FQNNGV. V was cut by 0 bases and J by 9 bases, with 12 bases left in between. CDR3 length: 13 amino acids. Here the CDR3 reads CASSLEPRDAQYF. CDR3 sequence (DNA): TGTGCCAGCAGCTTAGAGCCTCGGGACGCGCAGTACTTC.

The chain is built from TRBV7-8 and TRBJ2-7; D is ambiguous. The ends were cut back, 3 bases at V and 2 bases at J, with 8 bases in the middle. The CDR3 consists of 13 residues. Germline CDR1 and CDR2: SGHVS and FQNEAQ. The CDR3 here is CASSLNQPYEQYF. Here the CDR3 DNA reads TGTGCCAGCAGCTTGAACCAGCCCTACGAGCAGTACTTC.

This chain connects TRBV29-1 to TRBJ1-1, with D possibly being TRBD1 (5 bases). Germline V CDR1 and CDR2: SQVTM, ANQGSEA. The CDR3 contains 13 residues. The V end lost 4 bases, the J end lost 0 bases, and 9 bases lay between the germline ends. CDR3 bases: TGCAGCGTTGGGGGCAAGATGAACACTGAAGCTTTCTTT. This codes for CSVGGKMNTEAFF.

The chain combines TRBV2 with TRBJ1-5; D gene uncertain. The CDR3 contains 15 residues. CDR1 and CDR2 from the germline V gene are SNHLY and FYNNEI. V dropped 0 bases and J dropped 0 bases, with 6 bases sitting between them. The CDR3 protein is CASSEAGLSNQPQHF. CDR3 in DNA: TGTGCCAGCAGTGAAGCGGGTCTTAGCAATCAGCCCCAGCATTTT.